The sample holds one count of the clone carrying this TCR beta chain. The record originates from a study of preoperative IRX-2 immunotherapy in early breast cancer. Sequenced by immunoSEQ multiplex PCR; TCRdb stores in-frame clones only, minus some. This table has tens of thousands of clones, roughly 91% appearing once. This CDR3 region has 14 residues. Trimming removed 3 bases from V and 3 bases from J; junction bases left unmatched: 5. CDR1 is SGHNT, CDR2 YENEEA, per germline. Stated treatment: preoperative locoregional IRX-2 cytokine immunotherapy. This phase Ib study tested locoregional IRX-2 cytokine immunotherapy given before surgery.

The clonotype comes from a human donor with breast cancer. The sample here was tumor tissue, taken after IRX-2 immunotherapy. The rearrangement joins TRBV11-3 to TRBJ2-7; 7 positions match TRBD2. The CDR3 region is CASSFGDYLYEQYF. The DNA of the CDR3 is TGTGCCAGCAGCTTTGGGGACTACCTCTACGAGCAGTACTTC.